The entry below gives a single T cell receptor (beta chain) sequence along with its context. Its specificity is not known. The junction departs from the called germline gene at one end, perhaps through a read error. The same CDR3 can be traced to other DNA sequences in this sample. This specimen belongs to a study of coeliac disease. The study, taken as a whole, reports: Published gliadin-specific TRB sequences appeared in about 55% of the 18 coeliac samples, 1 of 6 controls. Lower clonality than controls marked TRB and TRG repertoires from active celiac intraepithelial and lamina propria samples. Most TRB amino acid sequences occurred in only one sample.

Here immunoSEQ multiplex PCR was the method, and the copy in TCRdb shows in-frame clones only, minus some. The table has some 4,700 clones, 60% to 70% seen once. This CDR3 region has 15 residues. CDR1 and CDR2 from the germline V gene are SGHAT and FQDESV (reference sequence). The clonotype originates from a woman in her sixties or seventies with celiac disease. Sequenced sample: lamina propria lymphocytes from the gut. The chain joins TRBV11-1 to TRBJ1-6; tentative D call: TRBD1 (6 bases). The CDR3 DNA sequence: TGTGCCAGCAGCTTACGGACAGTTTATAATTCCCCCCTCCACTTT. Protein: CASSLRTVYNSPLHF.